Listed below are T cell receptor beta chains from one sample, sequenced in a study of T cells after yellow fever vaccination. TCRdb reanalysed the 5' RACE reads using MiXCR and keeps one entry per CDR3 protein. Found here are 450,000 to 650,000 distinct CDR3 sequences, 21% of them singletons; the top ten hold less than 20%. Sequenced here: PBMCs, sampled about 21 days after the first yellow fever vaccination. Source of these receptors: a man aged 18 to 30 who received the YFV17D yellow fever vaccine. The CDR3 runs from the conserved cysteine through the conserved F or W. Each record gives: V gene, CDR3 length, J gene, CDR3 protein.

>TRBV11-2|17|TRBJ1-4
CASSFYSLPLKHEKLFF
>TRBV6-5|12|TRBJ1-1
CASSYRGSEAFF
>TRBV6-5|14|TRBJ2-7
CASSNSGQIYEQYF
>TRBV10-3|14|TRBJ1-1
CASQGQEGNTEAFF
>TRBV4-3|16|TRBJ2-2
CASSQDRPGRTGELFF
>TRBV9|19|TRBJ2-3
CASSVVPSGGVGNTDTQYF
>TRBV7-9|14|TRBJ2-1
CASSFYRDYDEQFF
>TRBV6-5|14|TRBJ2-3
CASSWRGLPDTQYF
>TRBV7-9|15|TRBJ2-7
CASSRAGTNAYEQYF
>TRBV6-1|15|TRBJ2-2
CASRRGQGTTGELFF
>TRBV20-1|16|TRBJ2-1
CSAALFSRGGRNEQFF
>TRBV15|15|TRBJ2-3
CATSFPSGNTDTQYF
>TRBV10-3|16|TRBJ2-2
CAISGVDRYITGELFF
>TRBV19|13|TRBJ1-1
CASRQVAMTEAFF
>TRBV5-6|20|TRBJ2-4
CASSLKPDRSTLIAKNIQYF
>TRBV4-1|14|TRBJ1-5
CASSQGGGIQPQHF
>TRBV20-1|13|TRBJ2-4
CSASAQVKNIQYF
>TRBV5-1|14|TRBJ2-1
CASTEYRAYNEQFF
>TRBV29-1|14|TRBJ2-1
CSVEDILGDNEQFF
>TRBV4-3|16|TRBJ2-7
CASSQDAHRGTYEQYF
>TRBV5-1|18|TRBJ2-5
CASSLLPAGTSGGETQYF
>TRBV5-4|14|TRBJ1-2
CASSGGRVDYGYTF
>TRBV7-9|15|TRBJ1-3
CASSSGGESGNTIYF
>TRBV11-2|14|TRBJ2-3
CASSLRAYTDTQYF
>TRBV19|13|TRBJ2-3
CASSIEGADTQYF
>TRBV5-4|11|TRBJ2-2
CASGQNGELFF
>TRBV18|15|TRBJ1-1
CASSYRDRGNTEAFF
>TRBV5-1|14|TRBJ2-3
CASSLWRVRDTQYF
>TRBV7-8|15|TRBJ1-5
CASSQPHGQNQPQHF
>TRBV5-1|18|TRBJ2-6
CASSYYQGLPSGANVLTF
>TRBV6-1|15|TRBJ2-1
CASTPTVNSYNEQFF
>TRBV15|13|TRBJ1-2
CATSRDNGYGYTF